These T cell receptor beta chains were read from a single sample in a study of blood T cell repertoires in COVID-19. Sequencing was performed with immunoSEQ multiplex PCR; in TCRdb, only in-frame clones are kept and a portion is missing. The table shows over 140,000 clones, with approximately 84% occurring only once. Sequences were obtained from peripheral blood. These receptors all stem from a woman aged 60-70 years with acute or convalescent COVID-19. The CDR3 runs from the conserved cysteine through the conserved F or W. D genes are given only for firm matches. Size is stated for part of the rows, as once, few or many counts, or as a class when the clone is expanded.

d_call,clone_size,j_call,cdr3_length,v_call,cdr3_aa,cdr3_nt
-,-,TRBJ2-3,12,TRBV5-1,CASSQNTDTQYF,TGCGCCAGCAGCCAAAACACAGATACGCAGTATTTT
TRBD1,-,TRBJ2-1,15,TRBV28,CASSSDRAGLGLGFF,TGTGCCAGCAGTTCGGACAGGGCCGGACTTGGTTTAGGATTCTTC
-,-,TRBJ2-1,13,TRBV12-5,CASGFSGGNEQFF,TGTGCTAGTGGTTTTAGCGGAGGGAATGAGCAGTTCTTC
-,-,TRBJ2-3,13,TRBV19,CASREGGTDTQYF,TGTGCCAGTAGGGAAGGGGGTACAGATACGCAGTATTTT
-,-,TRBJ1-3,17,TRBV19,CASSFGGTGVKGNTIYF,TGTGCCAGTAGTTTCGGGGGGACCGGCGTGAAGGGAAACACCATATATTTT
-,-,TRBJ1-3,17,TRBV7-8,CASSKAWGSSSGNTIYF,TGTGCCAGCAGCAAAGCCTGGGGCTCGAGCTCTGGAAACACCATATATTTT
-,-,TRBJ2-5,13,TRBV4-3,CASSADSFETQYF,TGCGCCAGCAGCGCGGACAGTTTTGAGACCCAGTACTTC
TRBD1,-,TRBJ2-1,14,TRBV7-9,CASSTGQGGIGQFF,TGTGCCAGCAGCACGGGACAGGGGGGGATCGGGCAGTTCTTC
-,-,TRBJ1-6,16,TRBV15,CATSRAKGTASSPLHF,TGTGCCACCAGCAGAGCAAAGGGGACTGCTTCTTCACCCCTCCACTTT
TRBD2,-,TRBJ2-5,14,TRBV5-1,CASMLAGVKETQYF,TGCGCCAGCATGCTAGCGGGAGTGAAAGAGACCCAGTACTTC
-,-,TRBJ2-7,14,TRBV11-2,CASPNRSWNYEQYF,TGTGCCAGCCCAAACAGGAGTTGGAACTACGAGCAGTACTTC
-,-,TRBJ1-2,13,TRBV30,CAWNLLNRVGYTF,TGTGCCTGGAATCTTCTTAACAGGGTTGGCTACACCTTC
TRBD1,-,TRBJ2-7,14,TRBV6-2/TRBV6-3,CASSWTGRTYEQYF,TGTGCCAGCAGTTGGACAGGCCGCACCTACGAGCAGTACTTC
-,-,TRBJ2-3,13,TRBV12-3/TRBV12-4,CASSLDWADTQYF,TGTGCCAGCAGCTTGGACTGGGCTGATACGCAGTATTTT
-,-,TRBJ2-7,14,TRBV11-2,CASSPLATPYEQYF,TGTGCCAGCAGCCCCCTAGCGACCCCCTACGAGCAGTACTTC
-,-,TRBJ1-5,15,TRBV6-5,CASSKRKDSNQPQHF,TGTGCCAGCAGTAAGAGAAAAGACAGTAATCAGCCCCAGCATTTT
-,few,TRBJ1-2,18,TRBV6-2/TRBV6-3,CASSYSSSPNLINYGYTF,TGTGCCAGCAGTTACTCGAGCTCACCGAACCTCATTAACTATGGCTACACCTTC
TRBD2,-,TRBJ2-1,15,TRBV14,CASSRLGREDNEQFF,TGTGCCAGCAGCCGATTGGGGCGGGAGGACAATGAGCAGTTCTTC
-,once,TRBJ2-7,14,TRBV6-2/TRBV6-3,CASSYSNRLANGYF,TGTGCCAGCAGTTACTCGAATAGGCTAGCGAATGGGTACTTC
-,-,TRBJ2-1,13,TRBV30,CALNRDSHNEQFF,TGTGCCTTGAACCGGGACTCACACAATGAGCAGTTCTTC
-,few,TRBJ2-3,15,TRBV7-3,CASSLNGPGADTQYF,TGTGCCAGCAGCTTAAATGGGCCGGGGGCAGATACGCAGTATTTT
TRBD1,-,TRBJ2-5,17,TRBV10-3,CAISESNTGGRSQTQYF,TGTGCCATCAGTGAGTCTAATACAGGGGGACGTTCGCAGACCCAGTACTTC
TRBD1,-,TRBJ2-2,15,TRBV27,CASSLSTGVPGELFF,TGTGCCAGCAGTTTATCGACAGGGGTCCCCGGGGAGCTGTTTTTT
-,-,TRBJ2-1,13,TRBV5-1,CASSLGRENEQFF,TGCGCCAGCAGCTTGGGGAGGGAAAATGAGCAGTTCTTC
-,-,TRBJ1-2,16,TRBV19,CASSIGRSGTNYGYTF,TGTGCCAGTAGTATAGGTCGGTCAGGAACTAACTATGGCTACACCTTC
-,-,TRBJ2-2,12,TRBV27,CATSEDTGELFF,TGTGCCACCTCAGAGGACACCGGGGAGCTGTTTTTT
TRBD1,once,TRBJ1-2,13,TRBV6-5,CASTPTGVGGYTF,TGTGCCAGCACTCCCACAGGGGTTGGAGGCTACACCTTC
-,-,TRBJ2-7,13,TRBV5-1,CASSLGAAYEQYF,TGCGCCAGCAGCCTCGGAGCGGCCTACGAGCAGTACTTC
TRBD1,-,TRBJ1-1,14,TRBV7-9,CASTTGGMNTEAFF,TGTGCCAGCACCACAGGGGGGATGAACACTGAAGCTTTCTTT
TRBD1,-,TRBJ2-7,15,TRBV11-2,CASSLVRTGSYEQYF,TGTGCCAGCAGCTTAGTTAGGACAGGGTCCTACGAGCAGTACTTC
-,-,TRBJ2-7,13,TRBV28,CASSLWRHYEQYF,TGTGCCAGCAGTTTGTGGAGGCACTACGAGCAGTACTTC
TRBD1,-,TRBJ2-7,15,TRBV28,CASIRRRGQKHEQYF,TGTGCCAGCATAAGGAGACGGGGACAGAAACACGAGCAGTACTTC
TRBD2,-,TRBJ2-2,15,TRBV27,CASAPGLDDTGELFF,TGTGCCAGCGCCCCGGGACTAGATGACACCGGGGAGCTGTTTTTT
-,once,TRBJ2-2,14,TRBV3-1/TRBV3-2,CATARSENTGELFF,TGTGCCACGGCGAGGTCCGAGAACACCGGGGAGCTGTTTTTT
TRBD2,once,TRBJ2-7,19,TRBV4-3,CASSQVLGASGSLGYEQYF,TGCGCCAGCAGCCAAGTCTTAGGAGCTAGCGGGAGTCTGGGCTACGAGCAGTACTTC
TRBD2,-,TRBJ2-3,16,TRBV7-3,CASSFLAESSTDTQYF,TGTGCCAGCAGCTTCCTAGCGGAATCGAGCACAGATACGCAGTATTTT
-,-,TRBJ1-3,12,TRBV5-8,CASIFVGDTIYF,TGTGCCAGCATATTCGTCGGGGACACCATATATTTT
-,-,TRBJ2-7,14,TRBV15,CATSTEGGPYEQYF,TGTGCCACCAGCACTGAGGGAGGCCCTTACGAGCAGTACTTC
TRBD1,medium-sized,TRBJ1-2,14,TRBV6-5,CASRGQSANYGYTF,TGTGCCAGCAGGGGACAGTCCGCTAACTATGGCTACACCTTC
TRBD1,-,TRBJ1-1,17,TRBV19,CASSIEGTGGANTEAFF,TGTGCCAGTAGTATAGAAGGGACAGGGGGGGCGAACACTGAAGCTTTCTTT
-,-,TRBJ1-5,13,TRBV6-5,CASSLTSSQPQHF,TGTGCCAGCAGTCTCACCTCCAGTCAGCCCCAGCATTTT
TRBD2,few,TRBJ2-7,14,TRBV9,CASSAGPTSREQYF,TGTGCCAGCAGCGCAGGACCGACTAGCCGCGAGCAGTACTTC
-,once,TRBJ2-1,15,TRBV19,CASSATASSYNEQFF,TGTGCCAGTAGCGCGACGGCTAGCTCCTACAATGAGCAGTTCTTC
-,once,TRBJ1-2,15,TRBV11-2,CASSLDLVLLRGYTF,TGTGCCAGCAGCTTAGATCTAGTTCTCCTTCGGGGCTACACCTTC
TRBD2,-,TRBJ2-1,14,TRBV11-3,CASSSAGAYNEQFF,TGTGCCAGCAGCTCAGCGGGAGCTTACAATGAGCAGTTCTTC
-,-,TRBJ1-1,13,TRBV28,CASSLPGHPEAFF,TGTGCCAGCAGTTTACCAGGGCACCCTGAAGCTTTCTTT
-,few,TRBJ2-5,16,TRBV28,CASSLSWSSSGETQYF,TGTGCCAGCAGTTTATCATGGAGCAGTTCCGGGGAGACCCAGTACTTC
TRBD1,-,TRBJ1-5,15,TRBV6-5,CASKPWTGGNQPQHF,TGTGCCAGCAAACCGTGGACAGGGGGGAATCAGCCCCAGCATTTT
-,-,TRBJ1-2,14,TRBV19,CASPPTRRNYGYTF,TGTGCCAGCCCGCCCACGCGGCGGAACTATGGCTACACCTTC
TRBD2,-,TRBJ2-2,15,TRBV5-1,CASSLDGRAPGELFF,TGCGCCAGCAGCTTGGACGGGAGGGCCCCCGGGGAGCTGTTTTTT
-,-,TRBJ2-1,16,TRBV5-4,CASSLTLDPPYNEQFF,TGTGCCAGCAGCTTGACGCTAGACCCCCCTTACAATGAGCAGTTCTTC
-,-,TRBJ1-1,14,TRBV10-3,CAISESMGGTEAFF,TGTGCCATCAGTGAGTCGATGGGGGGAACTGAAGCTTTCTTT
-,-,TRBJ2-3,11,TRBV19,CASNAGDTQYF,TGTGCCAGTAATGCCGGAGATACGCAGTATTTT
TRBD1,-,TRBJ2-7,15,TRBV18,CASSQVRGQGDEQYF,TGTGCCAGCTCTCAAGTCAGGGGACAGGGGGACGAGCAGTACTTC
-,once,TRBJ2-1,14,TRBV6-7,CASSYDTGVNEQFF,TGTGCCAGCAGTTACGATACTGGAGTCAATGAGCAGTTCTTC